This T cell receptor beta chain was found in a study of breast tumors, draining lymph nodes, adjacent tissues. Germline lookup yields CDR1 SNHLY and CDR2 FYNNEI. Deletions cut 8 bases from V and 8 bases from J, with 18 bases between. CDR3 length: 13 amino acids. Study results and caveats: Tumor T cell lymph node origin was a supported hypothesis, not proven. Compared with lymph nodes, tumors were less diverse; compared with nontumor tissue, more. Luminal-like breast cancer showed significantly higher tumor–nontumor repertoire similarity than basal-like. Data fit most tumor T cells coming from lymph node, expanding in tumor.

Breast cancer patients provided tissue from their axillary draining lymph nodes. This clonotype appeared many times. What it binds is unknown. In TCRdb, the multiplex PCR reads were re-called with MiXCR into one record per CDR3 protein. The sample shows fewer than 200,000 distinct CDR3 sequences, 30% to 35% of them seen only once. The sequencing input was axillary lymph node tissue. The rearrangement links TRBV2 to TRBJ2-5; TRBD2 is a possible D gene (6 bases). This receptor was obtained from a female donor with breast cancer. Some clones in this sample may be carry-over from other donors' samples. The CDR3 is CASSLGGVATQYF. CDR3 DNA: TGTGCCAGCTCATTGGGCGGGGTTGCTACCCAGTACTTC.